A selection of T cell receptor beta chains follows, all from one sample in a study of cytotoxic CD8 clonotypes in ibrutinib-treated CLL. Data came from immunoSEQ multiplex PCR; TCRdb stores just in-frame clones and leaves some out. Counted here are about 140,000 clones, about 70% occurring once; the ten biggest clones make up 4.5% to 6.5%. The source material was PBMCs, sampled after 24 months of ibrutinib treatment. The receptor set was obtained from a human donor with chronic lymphocytic leukemia. CDR3s leave out the opening cysteine and the closing phenylalanine or tryptophan. The size field is filled for only some rows; it gives once, few, many or a size class.

size,J,V,CDR3
.,TRBJ2-2,TRBV7-3,ASSLFSPPNTGELF
.,TRBJ2-7,TRBV7-9,AGGSGTAEQY
.,TRBJ1-2,TRBV7-3,ASSPGTGPQGGYT
.,TRBJ1-1,TRBV2,ASSEDRGRGTEAF
.,TRBJ2-3,TRBV4-3,ASSQETSGNFDTQY
once,TRBJ2-5,TRBV2,ASTRLEETQY
.,TRBJ1-2,TRBV28,ASSLLRGVGYGYT
.,TRBJ2-4,TRBV28,ASSLVVQRLAKNIQY
.,TRBJ2-7,TRBV29-1,SVELSYEQY
.,TRBJ1-4,TRBV14,ASRSQYNEKLF
.,TRBJ2-5,TRBV5-1,ASSLARGTQY
many,TRBJ2-5,TRBV7-7,ASSLNYAETQY
.,TRBJ1-4,TRBV6-6,ASSYSPGHRGEKLF